This TCR beta chain is from a study of T cell changes during pregnancy in multiple sclerosis. Trimming pared 1 base from V and 9 bases from J, leaving 7 bases between. The CDR3 runs 12 residues. CDR1 and CDR2 (germline): SGHTA, FQGTGA. The table came from immunoSEQ multiplex PCR; TCRdb's copy has only in-frame clones and leaves some out. Of fewer than 130,000 clones listed, approximately 91% are singletons. Sequencing used peripheral blood, obtained after pregnancy. This sequence originates from a female donor with multiple sclerosis, enrolled in a pregnancy study. J is TRBJ2-1 and V is TRBV7-3; D call uncertain. Here the CDR3 reads CASSLSDSEQFF. In DNA form, the CDR3 reads TGTGCCAGCAGCTTAAGTGATAGTGAGCAGTTCTTC. Drawing the rest from reference TRBV7-3 and TRBJ2-1, the complete variable domain is GAGVSQTPSNKVTEKGKYVELRCDPISGHTALYWYRQSLGQGPEFLIYFQGTGAADDSGLPNDRFFAVRPEGSVSTLKIQRTERGDSAVYLCASSLSDSEQFFGPGTRLTVL.